This is a list of T cell receptor beta chains from one sample in a study of T-cell memory formation after mild COVID-19. TCRdb fed the 5' RACE reads into MiXCR, producing one record per CDR3 protein. The profile shows hundreds of thousands of distinct CDR3 sequences, 12% to 15% of them singletons. The sample consisted of PBMCs or a T cell subset sorted from them (not recorded which). The origin of the receptors is a man younger than 35 who had mild COVID-19 (a few samples of this study predate the infection). Cell type and time point are not known. Each CDR3 is given with its conserved first and last residue. Each record gives: J gene, clone size, D gene, V gene, CDR3 DNA, CDR3 protein. A D gene is named only where the DNA matches it firmly. Size is omitted from some rows. Given values are once, few, many or a class for expanded clones.

>TRBJ1-1|-|-|TRBV21-1
TGTGCCAGACAACTTAAAAGGACTGAAGCTTTCTTT
CARQLKRTEAFF
>TRBJ1-6|-|TRBD1|TRBV28
TGTGCCAGCAGTTTTAGGACAGGGGTTAACTCCTATAATTCACCCCTCCACTTT
CASSFRTGVNSYNSPLHF
>TRBJ1-4|-|-|TRBV27
TGTGCCAGTGCATTACAGGGTTCTAATGAAAAACTGTTTTTT
CASALQGSNEKLFF
>TRBJ1-5|-|-|TRBV20-1
TGCAGTGCTAGAGGTGACAGGACGTATCAGCCCCAGCATTTT
CSARGDRTYQPQHF
>TRBJ1-4|-|-|TRBV7-6
TGTGCCAGCAGCCCCCGAGCCTTGCGCAATGAAAAACTGTTTTTT
CASSPRALRNEKLFF
>TRBJ1-4|-|TRBD1|TRBV20-1
TGCAGTGTCGCCGTGGACAGGGAGGGCGAAAAACTGTTTTTT
CSVAVDREGEKLFF
>TRBJ1-5|-|-|TRBV6-1
TGTGCCACCATAAGGGGGGAAAACCAGCCCCAGCATTTT
CATIRGENQPQHF
>TRBJ2-7|-|TRBD2|TRBV10-3
TGTGCCATCTCCGCGGGGGGGTTTTACTACGAGCAGTACTTC
CAISAGGFYYEQYF
>TRBJ1-1|-|-|TRBV6-5
TGTGCCAGCAGTTACTCGATTGGGGGCAGGACTGAAGCTTTCTTT
CASSYSIGGRTEAFF
>TRBJ2-1|-|TRBD2|TRBV6-5
TGTGCCAGCAGTCACTCTGTCGGCGGGGGGGCGGACCAGTTCTTC
CASSHSVGGGADQFF
>TRBJ1-1|many|-|TRBV12-3/TRBV12-4
TGTGCCAGCAGTTTGGTTGAAGCTTTCTTT
CASSLVEAFF
>TRBJ2-2|few|TRBD2|TRBV3-1
TGTGCCAGCAGCCAAGAACTAGCGGGGCCGGGGGAGCTGTTTTTT
CASSQELAGPGELFF
>TRBJ2-3|-|TRBD2|TRBV23-1
TGCGCCAGCAGTCAAAAAGGGCGGGGGGGCCAAGAAACCACAGATACGCAGTATTTT
CASSQKGRGGQETTDTQYF
>TRBJ2-5|few|-|TRBV5-4
TGTGCCAGCAGCTTGCCCGGGTCTGAAGAGACCCAGTACTTC
CASSLPGSEETQYF
>TRBJ2-2|-|-|TRBV5-1
TGCGCCAGCAGCGAGGGGCTTGCGGACACCGGGGAGCTGTTTTTT
CASSEGLADTGELFF
>TRBJ1-1|many|-|TRBV4-2
TGTGCCAGCAGCCAAGATAGTTCGGGGAACACTGAAGCTTTCTTT
CASSQDSSGNTEAFF
>TRBJ1-1|-|-|TRBV7-2
TGTGCCAGCAGCTTAAGCTGGCCCGGCACTGAAGCTTTCTTT
CASSLSWPGTEAFF
>TRBJ2-5|many|-|TRBV12-3/TRBV12-4
TGTGCCAGCAGTTTTGGTAAAGAGACCCAGTACTTC
CASSFGKETQYF
>TRBJ1-6|-|TRBD1|TRBV7-9
TGTGCCAGCAGCTTATTCCGGGACAGGGAATCACCCCTCCACTTT
CASSLFRDRESPLHF
>TRBJ2-5|many|TRBD1|TRBV5-1
TGCGCCAGCAAAACCGGGACAGCTCATGAAGAGACCCAGTACTTC
CASKTGTAHEETQYF
>TRBJ2-6|-|-|TRBV12-3/TRBV12-4
TGTGCCAGCAGTTTTTCACAGGACTCTGGGGCCAACGTCCTGACTTTC
CASSFSQDSGANVLTF
>TRBJ2-3|-|TRBD1|TRBV4-3
TGCGCCAGCAGCCAAGGGACAGGGGGCGATACGCAGTATTTT
CASSQGTGGDTQYF
>TRBJ2-3|-|-|TRBV6-4
TGTGCCAGCAGCTACAAGCAGGGAGATACGCAGTATTTT
CASSYKQGDTQYF
>TRBJ2-3|few|TRBD2|TRBV20-1
TGCAGTGCTAGTGGTAGCGGGGATATCACAGATACGCAGTATTTT
CSASGSGDITDTQYF
>TRBJ2-6|-|TRBD1|TRBV5-6
TGTGCCAGCAGGGGACAGGGGGCGATCTCTGGGGCCAACGTCCTGACTTTC
CASRGQGAISGANVLTF